The sequence of this T cell receptor (beta chain) was determined in a study of human T cells and chemical hapten exposure. Time point noted: patch test 1, 2 weeks after DPC sensitization. Treatment in this sample: therapeutic diphenylcyclopropenone sensitization with weekly scalp DPC. From whole blood left unfractionated, total RNA was extracted. In the original analysis: Per-sample TCR counts ranged from about 23,224 to 690,600, median about 98,000. TCRdb recomputed calls from the RACE reads with MiXCR, one row per CDR3 protein. The authors' filters were not applied to this entry. The repertoire holds approximately 400,000 distinct CDR3 sequences, with nearly 5% as singletons. With 1 base clipped from V and 6 bases from J, the junction kept 9 bases outside the gene matches. CDR3 length: 16 residues. Looked up from germline, CDR1 is SGHAT and CDR2 is FQNNGV.

This receptor was identified in a woman aged 50 to 60 with alopecia areata. Some clones in this sample may be carry-over from other donors' samples. This chain joins TRBV11-2 and TRBJ2-1; 7 nucleotides line up with TRBD2. This sample comprised whole blood, obtained in connection with sensitization to the hapten diphenylcyclopropenone (DPC). The CDR3 here is CASSLALGTTGNEQFF. CDR3 nucleotides: TGTGCCAGCAGCTTAGCACTCGGGACTACGGGCAATGAGCAGTTCTTC.